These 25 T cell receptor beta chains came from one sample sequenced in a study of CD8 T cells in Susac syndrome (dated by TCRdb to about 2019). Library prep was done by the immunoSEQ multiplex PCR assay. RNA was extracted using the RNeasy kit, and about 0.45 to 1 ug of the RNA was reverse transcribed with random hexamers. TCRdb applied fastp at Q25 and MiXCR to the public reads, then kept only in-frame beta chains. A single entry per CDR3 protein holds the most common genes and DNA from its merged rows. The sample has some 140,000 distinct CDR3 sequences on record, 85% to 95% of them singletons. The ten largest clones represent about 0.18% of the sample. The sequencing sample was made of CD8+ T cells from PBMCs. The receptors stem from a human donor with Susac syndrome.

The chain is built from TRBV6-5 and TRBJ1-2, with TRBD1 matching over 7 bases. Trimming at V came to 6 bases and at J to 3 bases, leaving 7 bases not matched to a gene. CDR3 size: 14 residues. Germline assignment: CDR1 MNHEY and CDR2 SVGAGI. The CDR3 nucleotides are TGTGCCAGCAGCTCACAGGGGCAATACTATGGCTACACCTTC. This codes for CASSSQGQYYGYTF.

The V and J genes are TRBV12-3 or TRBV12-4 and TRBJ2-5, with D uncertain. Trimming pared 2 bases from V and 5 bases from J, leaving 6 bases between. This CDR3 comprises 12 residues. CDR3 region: CASSLSQETQYF. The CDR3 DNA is TGTGCCAGCAGTTTATCCCAGGAGACCCAGTACTTC.

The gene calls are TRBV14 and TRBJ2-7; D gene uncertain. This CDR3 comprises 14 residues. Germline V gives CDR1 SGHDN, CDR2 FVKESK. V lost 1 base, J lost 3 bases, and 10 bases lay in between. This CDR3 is CASSQARRRYEQYF. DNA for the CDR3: TGTGCCAGCAGCCAAGCGAGGAGACGCTACGAGCAGTACTTC.

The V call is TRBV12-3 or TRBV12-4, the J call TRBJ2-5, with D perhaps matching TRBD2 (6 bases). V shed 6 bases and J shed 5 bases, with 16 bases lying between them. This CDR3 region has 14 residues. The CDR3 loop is CASSPGLAYETQYF. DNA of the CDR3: TGTGCCAGCAGCCCTGGGCTAGCGTATGAGACCCAGTACTTC.

CDR3: CASSVMGNTGELFF. The DNA for the CDR3 is TGTGCCAGCAGTGTTATGGGGAACACCGGGGAGCTGTTTTTT. This chain uses TRBV27 with TRBJ2-2; no clear D gene. Germline values: CDR1 MNHEY, CDR2 SMNVEV (reference sequence). V was trimmed by 5 bases and J by 1 base, leaving 8 bases between them. The CDR3 loop spans 14 amino acids.

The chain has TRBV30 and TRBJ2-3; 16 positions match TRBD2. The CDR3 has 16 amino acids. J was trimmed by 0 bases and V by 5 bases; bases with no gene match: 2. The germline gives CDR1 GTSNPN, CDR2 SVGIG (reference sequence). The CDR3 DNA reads TGTGCCTGGCGGGGACTAGCGGGGGGGAGCACAGATACGCAGTATTTT. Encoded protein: CAWRGLAGGSTDTQYF.

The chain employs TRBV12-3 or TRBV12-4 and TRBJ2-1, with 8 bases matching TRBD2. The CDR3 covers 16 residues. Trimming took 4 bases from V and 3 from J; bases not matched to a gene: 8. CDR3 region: CASSYQAGEVYNEQFF. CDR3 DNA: TGTGCCAGCAGTTACCAAGCGGGGGAGGTCTACAATGAGCAGTTCTTC.

The CDR3 loop is CASSQEDGLSGNTIYF. CDR3 nucleotide sequence: TGCGCCAGCAGCCAAGAGGACGGACTCTCTGGAAACACCATATATTTT. V and J are TRBV4-1 and TRBJ1-3; D is ambiguous. V dropped 0 bases and J dropped 0 bases, with 9 bases sitting between them. Germline loops: CDR1 MGHRA, CDR2 YSYEKL. This CDR3 contains 16 residues.

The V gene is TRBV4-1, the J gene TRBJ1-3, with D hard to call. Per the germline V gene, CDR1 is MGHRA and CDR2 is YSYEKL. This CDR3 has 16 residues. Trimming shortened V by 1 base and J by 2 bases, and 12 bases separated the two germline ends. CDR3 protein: CASSQGASWAGNTIYF. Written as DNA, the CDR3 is TGCGCCAGCAGCCAAGGGGCGAGTTGGGCTGGAAACACCATATATTTT.

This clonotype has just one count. DNA for the CDR3: TGCGCCAGCAGCCAAGAATGGCGGGAAGGGGTCGAGCAGTACTTC. Translating gives CASSQEWREGVEQYF. V is TRBV4-1 and J is TRBJ2-7, with a tentative D call TRBD2 (6 bases). Per germline, CDR1 MGHRA and CDR2 YSYEKL. Trimming pared 0 bases from V and 6 bases from J, leaving 15 bases between. The CDR3 has 15 residues.

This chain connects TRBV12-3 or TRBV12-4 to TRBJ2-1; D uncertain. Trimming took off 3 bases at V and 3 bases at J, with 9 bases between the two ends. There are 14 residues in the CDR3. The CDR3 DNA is TGTGCCAGCAGTTTGGACCTGGGCTACAATGAGCAGTTCTTC. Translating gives CASSLDLGYNEQFF.

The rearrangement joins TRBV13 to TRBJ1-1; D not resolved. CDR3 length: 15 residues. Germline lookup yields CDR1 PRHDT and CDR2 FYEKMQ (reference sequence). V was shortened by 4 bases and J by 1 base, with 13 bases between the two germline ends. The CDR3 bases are TGTGCCAGCAGCTCCCCGGAGAGGGCGAACACTGAAGCTTTCTTT. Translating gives CASSSPERANTEAFF.

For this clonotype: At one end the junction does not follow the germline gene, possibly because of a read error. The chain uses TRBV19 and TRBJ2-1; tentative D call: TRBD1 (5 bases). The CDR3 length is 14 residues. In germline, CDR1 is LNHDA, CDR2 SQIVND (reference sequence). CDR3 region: CASSLDSSYNEQFF. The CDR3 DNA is TGTGCCAGTAGTCTAGACAGCTCCTACAATGAGCAGTTCTTC. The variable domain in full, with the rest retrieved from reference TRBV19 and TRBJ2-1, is DGGITQSPKYLFRKEGQNVTLSCEQNLNHDAMYWYRQDPGQGLRLIYYSQIVNDFQKGDIAEGYSVSREKKESFPLTVTSAQKNPTAFYLCASSLDSSYNEQFFGPGTRLTVL.

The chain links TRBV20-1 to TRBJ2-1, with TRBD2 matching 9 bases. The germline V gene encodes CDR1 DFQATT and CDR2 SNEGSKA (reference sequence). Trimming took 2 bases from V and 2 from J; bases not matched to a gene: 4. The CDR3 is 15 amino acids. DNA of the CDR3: TGCAGTGCTAGAATCGGCGGGAGGGCCTACAATGAGCAGTTCTTC. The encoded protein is CSARIGGRAYNEQFF.

This CDR3 is CAWSRVDNQPQHF. As DNA, the CDR3 is TGTGCCTGGAGCAGGGTTGATAATCAGCCCCAGCATTTT. The V gene is TRBV30, the J gene TRBJ1-5, with D tentatively TRBD1 (5 bases). The V and J ends lost 3 bases and 4 bases respectively, with 10 bases between them. The CDR3 contains 13 residues. Germline assignment: CDR1 GTSNPN and CDR2 SVGIG (reference sequence).

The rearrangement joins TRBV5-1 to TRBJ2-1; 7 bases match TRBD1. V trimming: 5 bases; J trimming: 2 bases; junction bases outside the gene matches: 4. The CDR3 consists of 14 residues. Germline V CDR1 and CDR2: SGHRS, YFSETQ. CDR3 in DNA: TGCGCCAGCAGGGACAGGCACACCTACAATGAGCAGTTCTTC. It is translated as CASRDRHTYNEQFF.

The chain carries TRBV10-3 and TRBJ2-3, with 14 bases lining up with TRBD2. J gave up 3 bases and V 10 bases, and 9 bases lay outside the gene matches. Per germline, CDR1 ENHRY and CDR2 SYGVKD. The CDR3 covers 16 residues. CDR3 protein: CATLKGLAGETDTQYF. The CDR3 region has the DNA TGTGCCACCCTGAAGGGACTAGCGGGAGAAACAGATACGCAGTATTTT.

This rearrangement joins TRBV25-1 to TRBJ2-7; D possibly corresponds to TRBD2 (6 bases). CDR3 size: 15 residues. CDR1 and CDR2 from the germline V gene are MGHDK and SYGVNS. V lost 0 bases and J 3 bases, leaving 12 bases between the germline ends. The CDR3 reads CASSEYGSGDYEQYF. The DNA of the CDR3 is TGTGCCAGCAGTGAATATGGGTCGGGAGACTACGAGCAGTACTTC.

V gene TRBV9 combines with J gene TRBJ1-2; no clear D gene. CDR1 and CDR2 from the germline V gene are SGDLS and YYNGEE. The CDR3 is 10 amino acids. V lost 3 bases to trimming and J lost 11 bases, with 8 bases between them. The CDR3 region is CASSGVVYTF. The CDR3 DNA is TGTGCCAGCAGCGGGGTCGTGTACACCTTC.

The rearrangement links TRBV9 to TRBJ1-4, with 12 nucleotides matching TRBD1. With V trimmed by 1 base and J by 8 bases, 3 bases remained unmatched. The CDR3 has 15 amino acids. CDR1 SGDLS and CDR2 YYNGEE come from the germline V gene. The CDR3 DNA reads TGTGCCAGCAGCGTATACGGGACAGGGGGCGAAAAACTGTTTTTT. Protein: CASSVYGTGGEKLFF.

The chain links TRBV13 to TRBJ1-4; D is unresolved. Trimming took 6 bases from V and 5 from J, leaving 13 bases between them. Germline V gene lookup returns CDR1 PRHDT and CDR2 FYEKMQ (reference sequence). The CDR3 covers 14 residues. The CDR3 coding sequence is TGTGCCAGCAGGATGGAGCGGAACAATGAAAAACTGTTTTTT. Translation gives CASRMERNNEKLFF.

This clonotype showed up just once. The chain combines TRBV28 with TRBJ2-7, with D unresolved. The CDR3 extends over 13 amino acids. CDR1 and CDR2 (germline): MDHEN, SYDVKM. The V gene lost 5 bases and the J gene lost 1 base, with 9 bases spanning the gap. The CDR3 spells CASSVGVSYEQYF. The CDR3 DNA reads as TGTGCCAGCAGTGTAGGTGTTTCCTACGAGCAGTACTTC.

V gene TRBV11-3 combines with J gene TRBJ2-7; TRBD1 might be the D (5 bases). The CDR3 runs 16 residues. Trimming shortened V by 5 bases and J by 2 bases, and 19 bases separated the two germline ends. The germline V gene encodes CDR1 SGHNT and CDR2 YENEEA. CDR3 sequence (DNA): TGTGCCAGCAGCCTCTCGACAGCAAAAGGAGCCTACGAGCAGTACTTC. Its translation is CASSLSTAKGAYEQYF.

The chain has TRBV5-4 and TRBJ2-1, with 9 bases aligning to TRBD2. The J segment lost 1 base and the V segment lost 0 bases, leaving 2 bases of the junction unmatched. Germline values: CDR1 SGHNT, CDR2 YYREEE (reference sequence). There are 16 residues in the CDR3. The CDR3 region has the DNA TGTGCCAGCAGCTTGGGACTAGCGGATTCCTACAATGAGCAGTTCTTC. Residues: CASSLGLADSYNEQFF.

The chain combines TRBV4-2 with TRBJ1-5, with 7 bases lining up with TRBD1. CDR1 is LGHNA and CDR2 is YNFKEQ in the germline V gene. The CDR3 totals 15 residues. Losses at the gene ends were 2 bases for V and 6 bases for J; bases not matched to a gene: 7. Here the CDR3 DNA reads TGTGCCAGCAGCCAAACGTCAGGGGGACGTCAGCCCCAGCATTTT. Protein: CASSQTSGGRQPQHF.